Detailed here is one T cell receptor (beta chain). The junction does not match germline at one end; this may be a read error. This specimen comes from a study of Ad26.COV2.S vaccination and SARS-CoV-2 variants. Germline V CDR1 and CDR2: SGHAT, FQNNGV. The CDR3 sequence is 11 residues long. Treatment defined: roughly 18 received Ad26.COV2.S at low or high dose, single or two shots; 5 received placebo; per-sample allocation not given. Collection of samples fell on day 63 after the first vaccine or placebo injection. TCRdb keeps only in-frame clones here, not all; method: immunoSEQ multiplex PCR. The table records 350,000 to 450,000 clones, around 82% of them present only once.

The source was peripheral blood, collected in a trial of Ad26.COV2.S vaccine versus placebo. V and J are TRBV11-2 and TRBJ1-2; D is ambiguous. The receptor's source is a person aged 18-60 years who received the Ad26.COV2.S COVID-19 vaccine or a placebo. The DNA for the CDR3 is TGTGCCAGCAGCTTAGATTTTATTCAGGCCTTC. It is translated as CASSLDFIQAF.